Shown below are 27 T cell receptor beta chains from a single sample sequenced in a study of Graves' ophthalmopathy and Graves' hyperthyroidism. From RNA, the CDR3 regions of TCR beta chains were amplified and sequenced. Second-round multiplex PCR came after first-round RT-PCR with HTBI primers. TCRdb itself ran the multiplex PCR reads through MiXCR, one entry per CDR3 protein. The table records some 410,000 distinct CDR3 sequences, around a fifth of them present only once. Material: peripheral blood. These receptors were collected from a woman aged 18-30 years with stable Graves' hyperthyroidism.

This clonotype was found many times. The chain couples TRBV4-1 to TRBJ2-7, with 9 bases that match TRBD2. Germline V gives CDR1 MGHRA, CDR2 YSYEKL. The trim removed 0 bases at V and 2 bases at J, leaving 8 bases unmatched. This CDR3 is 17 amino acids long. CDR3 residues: CASSQDHSGSSTYEQYF. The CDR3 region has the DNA TGCGCCAGCAGCCAAGATCATAGCGGGAGTTCAACCTACGAGCAGTACTTC.

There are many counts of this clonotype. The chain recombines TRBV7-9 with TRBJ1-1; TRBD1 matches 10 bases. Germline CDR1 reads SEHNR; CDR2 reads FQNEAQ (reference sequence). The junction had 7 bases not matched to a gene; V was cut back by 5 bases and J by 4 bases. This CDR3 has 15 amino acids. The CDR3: CASSRPTGGGTEAFF. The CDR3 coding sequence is TGTGCCAGCAGCCGACCGACAGGGGGCGGCACTGAAGCTTTCTTT. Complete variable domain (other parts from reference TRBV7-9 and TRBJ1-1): DTGVSQNPRHKITKRGQNVTFRCDPISEHNRLYWYRQTLGQGPEFLTYFQNEAQLEKSRLLSDRFSAERPKGSFSTLEIQRTEQGDSAMYLCASSRPTGGGTEAFFGQGTRLTVV.

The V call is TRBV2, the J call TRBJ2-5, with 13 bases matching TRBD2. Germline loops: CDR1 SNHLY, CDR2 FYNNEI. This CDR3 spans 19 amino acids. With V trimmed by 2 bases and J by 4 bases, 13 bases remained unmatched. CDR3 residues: CASSEPLAGGPSRTETQYF. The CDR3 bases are TGTGCCAGCAGTGAACCACTAGCGGGAGGGCCCTCGCGTACAGAGACCCAGTACTTC. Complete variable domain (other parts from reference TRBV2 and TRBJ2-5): EPEVTQTPSHQVTQMGQEVILRCVPISNHLYFYWYRQILGQKVEFLVSFYNNEISEKSEIFDDQFSVERPDGSNFTLKIRSTKLEDSAMYFCASSEPLAGGPSRTETQYFGPGTRLLVL.

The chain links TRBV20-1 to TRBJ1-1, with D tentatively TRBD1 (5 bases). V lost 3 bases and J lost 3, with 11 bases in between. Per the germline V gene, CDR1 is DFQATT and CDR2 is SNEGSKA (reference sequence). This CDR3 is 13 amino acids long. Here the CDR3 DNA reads TGCAGTGCTAGGTGGAGAGGGGACACTGAAGCTTTCTTT. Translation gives CSARWRGDTEAFF.

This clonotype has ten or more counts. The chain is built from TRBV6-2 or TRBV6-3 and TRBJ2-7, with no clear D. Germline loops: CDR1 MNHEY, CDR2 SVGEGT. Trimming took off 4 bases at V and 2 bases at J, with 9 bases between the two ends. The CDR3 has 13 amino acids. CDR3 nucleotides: TGTGCCAGCAGTTGGGCAGAAACCTACGAGCAGTACTTC. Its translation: CASSWAETYEQYF.

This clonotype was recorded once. DNA for the CDR3: TGTGCCAGCAGCTTAGAAGACAGTCTTAATGAAAAACTGTTTTTT. Translation gives CASSLEDSLNEKLFF. The J gene is TRBJ1-4, the V gene TRBV7-8, with a weak D call TRBD1 (5 bases). Trimming shortened V by 1 base and J by 4 bases, and 10 bases separated the two germline ends. This CDR3 has 15 residues. Germline CDR1 reads SGHVS; CDR2 reads FQNEAQ.

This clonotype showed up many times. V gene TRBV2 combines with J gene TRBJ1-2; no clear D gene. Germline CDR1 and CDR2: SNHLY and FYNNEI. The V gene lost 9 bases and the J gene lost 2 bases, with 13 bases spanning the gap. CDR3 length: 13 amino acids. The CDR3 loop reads CAREVDENYGYTF. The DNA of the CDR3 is TGTGCCAGGGAGGTGGATGAGAACTATGGCTACACCTTC.

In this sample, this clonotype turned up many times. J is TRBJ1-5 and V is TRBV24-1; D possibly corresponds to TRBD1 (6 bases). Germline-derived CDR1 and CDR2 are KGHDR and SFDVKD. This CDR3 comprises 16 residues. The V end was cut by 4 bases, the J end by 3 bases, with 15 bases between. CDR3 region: CATSEKQGSSNQPQHF. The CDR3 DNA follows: TGTGCCACCAGTGAAAAACAGGGTTCTTCCAATCAGCCCCAGCATTTT.

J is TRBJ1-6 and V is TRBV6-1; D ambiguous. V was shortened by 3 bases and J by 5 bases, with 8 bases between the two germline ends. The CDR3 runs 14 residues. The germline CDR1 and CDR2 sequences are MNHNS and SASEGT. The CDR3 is CASSDTVHNSPLHF. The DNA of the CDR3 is TGTGCCAGCAGTGACACAGTCCATAATTCACCCCTCCACTTT.

CDR3 residues: CASTPPGVENSPLHF. As DNA, the CDR3 is TGTGCCAGCACCCCGCCGGGGGTAGAGAATTCACCCCTCCACTTT. V gene TRBV6-2 or TRBV6-3 combines with J gene TRBJ1-6; possible D gene TRBD1, 5 bases. This CDR3 has 15 amino acids. Trimming stripped 7 bases from V and 7 bases from J, with 17 bases between. Germline CDR1 reads MNHEY; CDR2 reads SVGEGT.

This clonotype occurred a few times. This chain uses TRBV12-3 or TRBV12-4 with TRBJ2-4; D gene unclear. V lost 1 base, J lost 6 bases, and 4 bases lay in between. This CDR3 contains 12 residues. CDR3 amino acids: CASSLGVNIQYF. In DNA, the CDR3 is TGTGCCAGCAGTTTAGGGGTAAACATTCAGTACTTC.

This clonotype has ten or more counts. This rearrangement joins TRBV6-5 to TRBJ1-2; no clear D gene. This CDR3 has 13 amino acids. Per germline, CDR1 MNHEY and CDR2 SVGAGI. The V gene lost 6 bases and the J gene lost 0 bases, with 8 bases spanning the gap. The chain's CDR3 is CASRGNTNYGYTF. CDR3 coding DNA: TGTGCCAGCAGGGGTAACACTAACTATGGCTACACCTTC.

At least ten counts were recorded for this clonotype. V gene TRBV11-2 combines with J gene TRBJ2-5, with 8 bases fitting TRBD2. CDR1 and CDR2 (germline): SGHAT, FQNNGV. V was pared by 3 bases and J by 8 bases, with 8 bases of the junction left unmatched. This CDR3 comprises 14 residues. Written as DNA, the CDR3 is TGTGCCAGCAGCTTTTCTGCGGGGGGCGGCACCCAGTACTTC. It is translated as CASSFSAGGGTQYF.

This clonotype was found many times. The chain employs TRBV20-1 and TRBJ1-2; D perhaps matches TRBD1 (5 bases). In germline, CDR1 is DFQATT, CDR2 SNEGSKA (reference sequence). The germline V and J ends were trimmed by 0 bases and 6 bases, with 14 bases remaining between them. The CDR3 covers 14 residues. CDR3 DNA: TGCAGTGCTAGAGATCAGGGTACGGAGAATGGCTACACCTTC. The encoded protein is CSARDQGTENGYTF.

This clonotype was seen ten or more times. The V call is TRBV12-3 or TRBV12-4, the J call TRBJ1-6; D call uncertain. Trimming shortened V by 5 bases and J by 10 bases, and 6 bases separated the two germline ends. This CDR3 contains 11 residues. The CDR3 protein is CASSTGSPLHF. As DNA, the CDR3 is TGTGCCAGCAGTACGGGATCACCCCTCCACTTT.

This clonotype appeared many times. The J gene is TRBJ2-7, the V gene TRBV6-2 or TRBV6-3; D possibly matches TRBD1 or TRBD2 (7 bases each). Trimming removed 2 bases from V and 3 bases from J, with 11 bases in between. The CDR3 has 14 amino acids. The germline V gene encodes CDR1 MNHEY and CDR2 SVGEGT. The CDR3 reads CASSYPGGGYEQYF. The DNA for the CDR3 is TGTGCCAGCAGTTACCCAGGGGGGGGCTACGAGCAGTACTTC.

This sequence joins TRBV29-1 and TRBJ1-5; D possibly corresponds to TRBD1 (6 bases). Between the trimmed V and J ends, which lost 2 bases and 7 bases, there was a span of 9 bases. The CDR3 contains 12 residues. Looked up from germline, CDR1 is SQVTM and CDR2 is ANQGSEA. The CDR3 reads CSVERGRQPQHF. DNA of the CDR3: TGCAGCGTTGAAAGGGGGAGGCAGCCCCAGCATTTT.

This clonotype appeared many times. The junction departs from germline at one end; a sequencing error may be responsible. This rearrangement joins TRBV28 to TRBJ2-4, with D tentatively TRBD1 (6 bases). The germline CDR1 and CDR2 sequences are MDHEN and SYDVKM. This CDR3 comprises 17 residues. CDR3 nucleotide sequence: TGTGCCAGCAGTTTTCTTGGGGACACAGGAGCCAAAAACATTAAGTACTTC. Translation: CASSFLGDTGAKNIKYF. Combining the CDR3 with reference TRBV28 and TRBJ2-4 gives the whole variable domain DVKVTQSSRYLVKRTGEKVFLECVQDMDHENMFWYRQDPGLGLRLIYFSYDVKMKEKGDIPEGYSVSREKKERFSLILESASTNQTSMYLCASSFLGDTGAKNIKYFGAGTRLSVL.

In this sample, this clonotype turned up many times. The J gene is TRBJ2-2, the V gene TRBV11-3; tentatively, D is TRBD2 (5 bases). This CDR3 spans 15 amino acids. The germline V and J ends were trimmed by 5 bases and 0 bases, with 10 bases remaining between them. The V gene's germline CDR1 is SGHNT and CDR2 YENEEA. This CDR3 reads CASSITSTNTGELFF. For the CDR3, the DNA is TGTGCCAGCAGCATAACTAGTACGAACACCGGGGAGCTGTTTTTT.

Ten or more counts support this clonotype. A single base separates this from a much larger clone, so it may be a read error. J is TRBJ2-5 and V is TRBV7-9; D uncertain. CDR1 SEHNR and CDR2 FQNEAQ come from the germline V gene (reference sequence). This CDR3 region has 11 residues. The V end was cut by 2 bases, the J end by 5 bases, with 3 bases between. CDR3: CASSLFETQYF. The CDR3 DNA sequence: TGTGCCAGCAGCTTATTCGAGACCCAGTACTTC. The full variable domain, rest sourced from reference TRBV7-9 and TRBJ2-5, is DTGVSQNPRHKITKRGQNVTFRCDPISEHNRLYWYRQTLGQGPEFLTYFQNEAQLEKSRLLSDRFSAERPKGSFSTLEIQRTEQGDSAMYLCASSLFETQYFGPGTRLLVL.

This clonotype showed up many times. The CDR3 protein is CASARGGGNIQYF. As DNA, the CDR3 is TGCGCCAGCGCCCGGGGGGGCGGGAACATTCAGTACTTC. The rearrangement links TRBV5-1 to TRBJ2-4; 8 bases map to TRBD2. The CDR3 has 13 residues. Germline V lookup: CDR1 SGHRS, CDR2 YFSETQ. With V trimmed by 7 bases and J by 7 bases, 7 bases remained unmatched.

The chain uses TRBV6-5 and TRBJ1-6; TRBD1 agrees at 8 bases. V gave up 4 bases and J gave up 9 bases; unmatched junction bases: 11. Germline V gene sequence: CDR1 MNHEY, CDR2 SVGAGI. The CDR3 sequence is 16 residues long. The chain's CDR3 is CASSWAGGELSSPLHF. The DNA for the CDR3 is TGTGCCAGCAGTTGGGCAGGGGGCGAATTGTCTTCACCCCTCCACTTT.

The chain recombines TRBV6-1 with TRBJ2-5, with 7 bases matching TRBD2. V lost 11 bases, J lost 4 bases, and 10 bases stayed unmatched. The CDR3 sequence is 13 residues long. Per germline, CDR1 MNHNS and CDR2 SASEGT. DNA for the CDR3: TGTGCCGGGGGGGGTAGTTTCTTAGAGACCCAGTACTTC. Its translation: CAGGGSFLETQYF.

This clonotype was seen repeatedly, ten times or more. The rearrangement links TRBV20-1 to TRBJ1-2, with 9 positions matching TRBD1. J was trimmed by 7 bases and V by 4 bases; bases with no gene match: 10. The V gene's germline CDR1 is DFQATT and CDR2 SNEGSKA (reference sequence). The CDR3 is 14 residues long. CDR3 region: CSAKFLQGAGGYTF. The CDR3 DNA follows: TGCAGTGCTAAATTTTTACAGGGGGCGGGTGGCTACACCTTC.

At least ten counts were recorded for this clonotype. This CDR3 is CSARDQGEGGKNIQYF. The CDR3 nucleotides read TGCAGTGCTAGAGATCAGGGGGAGGGTGGCAAAAACATTCAGTACTTC. The chain uses TRBV20-1 and TRBJ2-4; the D call may be TRBD1 or TRBD2 (7 bases each). The CDR3 consists of 16 residues. Germline V lookup: CDR1 DFQATT, CDR2 SNEGSKA (reference sequence). Trimming left V 0 bases short and J 3 bases short, with 15 bases between.

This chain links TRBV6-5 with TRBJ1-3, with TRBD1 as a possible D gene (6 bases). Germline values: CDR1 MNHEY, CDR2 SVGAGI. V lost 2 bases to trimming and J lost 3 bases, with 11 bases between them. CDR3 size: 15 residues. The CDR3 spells CASSYAGQNGNTIYF. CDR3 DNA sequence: TGTGCCAGCAGTTACGCGGGACAAAATGGAAACACCATATATTTT.

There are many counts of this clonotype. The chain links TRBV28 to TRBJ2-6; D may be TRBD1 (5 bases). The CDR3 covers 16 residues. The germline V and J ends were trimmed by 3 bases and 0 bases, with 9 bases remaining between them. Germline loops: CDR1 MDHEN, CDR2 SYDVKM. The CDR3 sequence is CASSFLQDSGANVLTF. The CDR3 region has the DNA TGTGCCAGCAGTTTCCTACAGGACTCTGGGGCCAACGTCCTGACTTTC. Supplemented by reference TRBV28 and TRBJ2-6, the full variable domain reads DVKVTQSSRYLVKRTGEKVFLECVQDMDHENMFWYRQDPGLGLRLIYFSYDVKMKEKGDIPEGYSVSREKKERFSLILESASTNQTSMYLCASSFLQDSGANVLTFGAGSRLTVL.